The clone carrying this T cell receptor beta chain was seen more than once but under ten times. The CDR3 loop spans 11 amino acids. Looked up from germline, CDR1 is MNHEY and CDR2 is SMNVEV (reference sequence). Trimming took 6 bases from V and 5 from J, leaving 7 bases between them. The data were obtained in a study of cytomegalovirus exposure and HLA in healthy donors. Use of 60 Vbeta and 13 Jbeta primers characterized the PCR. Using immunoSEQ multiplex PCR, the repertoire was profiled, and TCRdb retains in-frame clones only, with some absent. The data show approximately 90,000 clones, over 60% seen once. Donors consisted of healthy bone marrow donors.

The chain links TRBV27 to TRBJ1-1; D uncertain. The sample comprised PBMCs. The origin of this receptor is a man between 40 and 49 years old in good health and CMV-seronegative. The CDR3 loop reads CASRSGTEAFF. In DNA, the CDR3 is TGTGCCAGCAGGTCGGGGACTGAAGCTTTCTTT.